This TCR beta chain was obtained from a study of control samples from healthy donors and cancer patients. The table came from immunoSEQ multiplex PCR; TCRdb's copy has only in-frame clones and leaves some out. Altogether fewer than 300,000 clones are present, about four fifths being singletons, with the ten largest covering approximately 12%. CDR3 size: 14 residues. Per germline, CDR1 SGHRS and CDR2 YFSETQ. Unmatched junction bases numbered 8, after V lost 4 bases and J lost 6 bases. The V gene is TRBV5-1, the J gene TRBJ2-7; the match to TRBD1 covers 9 bases. This sequence originates from a woman aged 55-69 years with lung cancer. Sequenced input: PBMCs. The CDR3 reads CASSLTGTGSEQYF. The CDR3 region has the DNA TGCGCCAGCAGCCTGACCGGGACAGGGTCCGAGCAGTACTTC.